The 8 T cell receptor beta chains given below trace back to one sample, sequenced in a study of CD8 T cells in ankylosing spondylitis. Whole-study results and caveats: In ankylosing spondylitis blood, a motif of roughly 8 highly homologous TCR beta variants appeared characteristic.

No antigen has been identified for these receptors. MiXCR was run by TCRdb on the 5' RACE reads, yielding one entry per CDR3 protein. The sample has approximately 540,000 distinct CDR3 sequences, 12% seen once; the top ten hold over 6.5%. Sample: blood, either unsorted or a sorted T cell fraction (not recorded which). These receptors all stem from a male donor with ankylosing spondylitis.

This chain joins TRBV7-6 and TRBJ2-5; 8 bases map to TRBD1. Trimming at V came to 5 bases and at J to 4 bases, leaving 6 bases not matched to a gene. This CDR3 contains 14 residues. Germline V gene data show CDR1 as SGHVS and CDR2 as FNYEAQ. CDR3 amino acids: CASSPRGTGETQYF. CDR3 nucleotides: TGTGCCAGCAGCCCCCGTGGGACAGGAGAGACCCAGTACTTC.

This clonotype was seen only a few times. The CDR3 is CASTRDRGAEAFF. The CDR3 coding sequence is TGCGCCAGCACTAGGGACAGGGGTGCGGAAGCTTTCTTT. The V gene is TRBV5-1, the J gene TRBJ1-1; 10 nucleotides match TRBD1. The germline V gene encodes CDR1 SGHRS and CDR2 YFSETQ. This CDR3 is 13 amino acids long. Trimming took 6 bases from V and 8 from J; bases not matched to a gene: 7.

In this sample, this clonotype turned up a few times. V gene TRBV7-9 combines with J gene TRBJ1-3; TRBD1 aligns across 7 bases. V dropped 3 bases and J dropped 3; count of bases not matched to a gene: 8. The length of the CDR3 is 16 residues. CDR1 and CDR2 (germline): SEHNR, FQNEAQ (reference sequence). The CDR3 nucleotides read TGTGCCAGCAGCTTTCGCAGGGGGACGAATGGAAACACCATATATTTT. It is translated as CASSFRRGTNGNTIYF.

A few counts support this clonotype. The rearrangement uses TRBV7-2 and TRBJ1-1, with 8 bases that match TRBD1. This CDR3 is 13 amino acids long. Germline V CDR1 and CDR2: SGHTA, FQGNSA. V was clipped by 5 bases and J by 7 bases; unmatched bases: 6. The DNA for the CDR3 is TGTGCCAGCAGCGGACAGGGTAAGGGTGAAGCTTTCTTT. This codes for CASSGQGKGEAFF.

Many counts were recorded for this clonotype. This chain links TRBV7-8 with TRBJ1-4, with a possible D match to TRBD1 (5 bases). Trimming removed 2 bases from V and 8 bases from J, with 15 bases in between. The CDR3 contains 15 residues. In germline, CDR1 is SGHVS, CDR2 FQNEAQ. CDR3 sequence (DNA): TGTGCCAGCAGCTTATTGGGGGGTGGTAGAGAAAAACTGTTTTTT. Translating it yields CASSLLGGGREKLFF.

The sample holds many counts of this clonotype. The chain links TRBV7-2 to TRBJ1-5; 10 bases agree with TRBD1. The CDR3 runs 15 residues. V lost 5 bases to trimming and J lost 5 bases; unmatched junction nucleotides: 6. The germline gives CDR1 SGHTA, CDR2 FQGNSA. The CDR3 DNA reads TGTGCCAGCAGCAAAATGGGACAGGGGTATCAGCCCCAGCATTTT. Translating gives CASSKMGQGYQPQHF. Looking up the rest from reference TRBV7-2 and TRBJ1-5 gives the full variable domain: GAGVSQSPSNKVTEKGKDVELRCDPISGHTALYWYRQSLGQGLEFLIYFQGNSAPDKSGLPSDRFSAERTGGSVSTLTIQRTQQEDSAVYLCASSKMGQGYQPQHFGDGTRLSIL.

This clonotype turned up a few times. This chain links TRBV6-1 with TRBJ2-3; D is uncertain. The CDR3 has 12 residues. Germline values: CDR1 MNHNS, CDR2 SASEGT. The germline V and J ends were trimmed by 8 bases and 6 bases, with 12 bases remaining between them. The CDR3 DNA follows: TGTGCCAGCCGACCGACGGCGGATACGCAGTATTTT. This encodes CASRPTADTQYF.

This clonotype was found a few times. The chain recombines TRBV5-1 with TRBJ2-5, with 10 bases lining up with TRBD1. J lost 5 bases, V lost 4 bases, and 5 bases had no gene match. Looked up from germline, CDR1 is SGHRS and CDR2 is YFSETQ. The CDR3 is 14 residues long. The chain's CDR3 is CASSLDRGPETQYF. For the CDR3, the DNA is TGCGCCAGCAGCCTAGACAGGGGGCCGGAGACCCAGTACTTC. The full variable domain, with the rest looked up from reference TRBV5-1 and TRBJ2-5, is KAGVTQTPRYLIKTRGQQVTLSCSPISGHRSVSWYQQTPGQGLQFLFEYFSETQRNKGNFPGRFSGRQFSNSRSEMNVSTLELGDSALYLCASSLDRGPETQYFGPGTRLLVL.